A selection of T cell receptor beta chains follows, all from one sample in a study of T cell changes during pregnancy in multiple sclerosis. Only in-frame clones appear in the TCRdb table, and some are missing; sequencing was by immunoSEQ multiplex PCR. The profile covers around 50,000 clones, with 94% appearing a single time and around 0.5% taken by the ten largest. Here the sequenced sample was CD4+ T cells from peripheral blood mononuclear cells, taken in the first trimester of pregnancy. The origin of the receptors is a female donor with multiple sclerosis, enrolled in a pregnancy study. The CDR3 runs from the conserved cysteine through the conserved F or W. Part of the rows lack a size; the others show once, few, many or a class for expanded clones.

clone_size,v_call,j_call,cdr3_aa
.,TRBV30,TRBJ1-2,CAWSVGGGYGYTF
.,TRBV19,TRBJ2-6,CASKKGTGSSGANVLTF
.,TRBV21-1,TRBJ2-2,CASSKNGFFEHSTGELFF
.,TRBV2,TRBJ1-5,CASSDGSGYHQPQHF
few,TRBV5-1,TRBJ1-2,CASSPGTGGGVGYTF
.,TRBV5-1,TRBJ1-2,CASTLGRTGKSYGYTF
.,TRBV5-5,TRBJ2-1,CASSLGLAAYNEQFF
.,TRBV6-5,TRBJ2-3,CASTEPPGDTQYF
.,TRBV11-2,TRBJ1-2,CASREQGAYGYTF
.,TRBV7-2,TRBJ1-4,CASSSMGQTNEKLFF
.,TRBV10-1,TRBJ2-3,CASKQGDTQYF
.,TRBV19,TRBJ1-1,CASSIAGEGRTEAFF
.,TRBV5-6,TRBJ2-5,CASSLGQRETQYF
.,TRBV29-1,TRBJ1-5,CSVAGTDNQPQHF
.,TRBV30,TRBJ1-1,CAWNAPQDCSTEAFF
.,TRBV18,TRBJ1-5,CASSPAGRYSNQPQHF
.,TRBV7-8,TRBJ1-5,CASSLPTRDREWRNQPQHF
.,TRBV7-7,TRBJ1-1,CASSRGWRTEAFF
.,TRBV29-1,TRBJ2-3,CSVRDFTDTQYF
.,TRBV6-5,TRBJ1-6,CASSYNRGLGNSPLHF
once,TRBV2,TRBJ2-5,CASSETKTTPYQETQYF
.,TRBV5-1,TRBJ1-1,CASSDRTLMNTEAFF
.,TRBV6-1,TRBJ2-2,CASLKRQGTGELFF
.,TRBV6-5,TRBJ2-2,CASSFIGTANTGELFF
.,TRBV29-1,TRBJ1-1,CSVDRGMNTEAFF
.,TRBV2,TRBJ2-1,CASSQAQVGETEQFF
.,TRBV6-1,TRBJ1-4,CASRVKHHEKLFF
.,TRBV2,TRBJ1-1,CASSDGTGWQVAFF
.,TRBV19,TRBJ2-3,CASSTLVSGSDTQYF
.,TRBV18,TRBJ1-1,CASSPVGGTGTDTEAFF
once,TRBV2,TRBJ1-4,CASKGPGANEKLFF
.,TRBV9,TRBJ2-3,CASSSRPPGLANYTQYF
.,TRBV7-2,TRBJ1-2,CASSRRGKAGYTF
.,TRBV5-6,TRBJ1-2,CASSSDRVFYGYTF
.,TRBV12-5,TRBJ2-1,CASGYHYREPFF
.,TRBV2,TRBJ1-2,CASSVTAGYTF
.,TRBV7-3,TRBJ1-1,CASSLMTGPTEAFF
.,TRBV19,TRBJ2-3,CASSTGTSGGTDTQYF
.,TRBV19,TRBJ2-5,CASSIGLRGQETQYF
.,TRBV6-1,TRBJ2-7,CASRTGTGGNEQYF
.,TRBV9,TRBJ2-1,CASSVGLSGVYNEQFF
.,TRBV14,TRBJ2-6,CASSQDGAGKTFGANVLTF
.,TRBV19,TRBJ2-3,CATKTGGATDTQYF
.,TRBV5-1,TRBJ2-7,CASRVGGDSYEQYF